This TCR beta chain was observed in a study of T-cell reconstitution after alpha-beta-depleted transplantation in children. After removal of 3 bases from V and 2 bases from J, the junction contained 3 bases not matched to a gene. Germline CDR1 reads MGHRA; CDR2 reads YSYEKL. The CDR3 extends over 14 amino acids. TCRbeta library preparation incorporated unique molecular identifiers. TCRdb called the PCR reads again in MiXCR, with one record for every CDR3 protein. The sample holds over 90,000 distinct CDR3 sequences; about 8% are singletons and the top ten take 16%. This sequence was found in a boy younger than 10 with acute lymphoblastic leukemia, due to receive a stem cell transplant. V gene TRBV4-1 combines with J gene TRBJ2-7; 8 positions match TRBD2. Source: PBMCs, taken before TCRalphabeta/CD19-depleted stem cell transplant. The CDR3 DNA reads TGCGCCAGCAGCCATTTAGCGGGGACCTACGAGCAGTACTTC. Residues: CASSHLAGTYEQYF.